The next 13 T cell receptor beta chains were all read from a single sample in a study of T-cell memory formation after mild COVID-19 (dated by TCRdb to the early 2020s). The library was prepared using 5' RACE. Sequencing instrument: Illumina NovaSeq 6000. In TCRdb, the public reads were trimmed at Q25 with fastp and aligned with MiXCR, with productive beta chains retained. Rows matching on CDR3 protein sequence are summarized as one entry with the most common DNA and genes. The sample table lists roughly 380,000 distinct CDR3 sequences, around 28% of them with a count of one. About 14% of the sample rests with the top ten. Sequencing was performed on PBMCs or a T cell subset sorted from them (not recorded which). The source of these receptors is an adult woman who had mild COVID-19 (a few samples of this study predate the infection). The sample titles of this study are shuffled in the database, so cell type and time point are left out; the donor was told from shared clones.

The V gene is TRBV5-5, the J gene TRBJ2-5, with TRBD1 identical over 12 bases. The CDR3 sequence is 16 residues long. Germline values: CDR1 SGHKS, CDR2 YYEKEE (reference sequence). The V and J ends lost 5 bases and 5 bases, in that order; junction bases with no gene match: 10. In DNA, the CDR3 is TGTGCCAGCAGGGTCTGGGACAGGGGGCGCCGGGAGACCCAGTACTTC. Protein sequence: CASRVWDRGRRETQYF.

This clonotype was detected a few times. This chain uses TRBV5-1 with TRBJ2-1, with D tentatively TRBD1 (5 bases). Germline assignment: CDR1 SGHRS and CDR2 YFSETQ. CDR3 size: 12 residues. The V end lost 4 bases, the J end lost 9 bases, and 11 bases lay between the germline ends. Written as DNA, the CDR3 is TGCGCCAGCAGCCAAAGGGGTACTGAGCAGTTCTTC. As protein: CASSQRGTEQFF.

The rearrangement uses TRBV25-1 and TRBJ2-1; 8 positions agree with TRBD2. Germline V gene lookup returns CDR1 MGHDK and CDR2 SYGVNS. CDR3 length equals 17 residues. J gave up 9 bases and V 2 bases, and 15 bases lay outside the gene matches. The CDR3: CASSETRGLALSPEQFF. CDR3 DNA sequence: TGTGCCAGCAGTGAAACCCGCGGACTAGCTTTGTCGCCTGAGCAGTTCTTC.

The CDR3 loop is CAISVDRTYEQYF. The CDR3 nucleotides are TGTGCCATCAGCGTTGATCGGACCTACGAGCAGTACTTC. This sequence joins TRBV10-3 and TRBJ2-7; the D is unclear. CDR1 is ENHRY and CDR2 is SYGVKD in the germline V gene. The length of the CDR3 is 13 residues. V shed 6 bases and J shed 2 bases, with 11 bases lying between them.

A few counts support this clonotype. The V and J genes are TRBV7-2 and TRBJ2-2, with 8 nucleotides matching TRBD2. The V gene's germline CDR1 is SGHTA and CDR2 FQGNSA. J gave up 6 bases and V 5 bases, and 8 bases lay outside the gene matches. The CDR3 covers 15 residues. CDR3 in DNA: TGTGCCAGCAGCCCCAATCCGGGACTAGCCGGGGAGCTGTTTTTT. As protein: CASSPNPGLAGELFF.

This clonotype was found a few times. The CDR3 sequence is CASSHGQGTRADTQYF. The CDR3 DNA reads TGTGCCAGCAGCCACGGACAGGGGACTCGAGCAGATACGCAGTATTTT. V usage is TRBV12-3 or TRBV12-4 and J usage is TRBJ2-3; 9 bases map to TRBD1. J lost 4 bases, V lost 6 bases, and 11 bases had no gene match. The CDR3 runs 16 residues.

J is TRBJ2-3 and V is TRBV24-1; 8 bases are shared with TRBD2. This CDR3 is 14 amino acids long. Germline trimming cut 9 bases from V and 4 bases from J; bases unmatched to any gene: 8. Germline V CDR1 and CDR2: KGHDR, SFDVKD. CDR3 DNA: TGTGCCACCGGTACCGGGAGGGCCTCAGATACGCAGTATTTT. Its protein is CATGTGRASDTQYF.

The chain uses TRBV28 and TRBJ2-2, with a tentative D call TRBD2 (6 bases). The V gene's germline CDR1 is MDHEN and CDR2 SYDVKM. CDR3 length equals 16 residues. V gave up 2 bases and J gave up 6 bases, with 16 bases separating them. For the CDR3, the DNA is TGTGCCAGCAGTTTAAATAGCAGGAGGGTTCCCGGGGAGCTGTTTTTT. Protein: CASSLNSRRVPGELFF.

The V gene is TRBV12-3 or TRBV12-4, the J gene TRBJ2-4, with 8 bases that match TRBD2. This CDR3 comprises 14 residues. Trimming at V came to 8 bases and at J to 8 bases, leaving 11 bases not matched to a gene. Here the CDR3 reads CASAGVAGKDIQYF. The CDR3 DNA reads TGTGCCAGCGCTGGGGTAGCGGGGAAGGACATTCAGTACTTC.

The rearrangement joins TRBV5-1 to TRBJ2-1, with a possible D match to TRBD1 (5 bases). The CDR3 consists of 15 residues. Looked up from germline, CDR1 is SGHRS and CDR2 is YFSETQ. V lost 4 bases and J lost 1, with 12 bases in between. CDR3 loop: CASSPGISSYNEQFF. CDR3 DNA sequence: TGCGCCAGCAGCCCAGGGATCTCGTCCTACAATGAGCAGTTCTTC.

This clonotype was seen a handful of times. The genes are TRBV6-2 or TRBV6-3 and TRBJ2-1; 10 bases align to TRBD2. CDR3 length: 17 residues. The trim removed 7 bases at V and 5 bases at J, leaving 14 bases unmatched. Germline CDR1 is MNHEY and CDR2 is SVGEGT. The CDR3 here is CASTPRRLAGINNEQFF. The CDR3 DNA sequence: TGTGCCAGCACTCCCAGGAGACTAGCGGGTATTAACAATGAGCAGTTCTTC.

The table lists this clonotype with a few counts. The CDR3 reads CASSFAGGTYNEQFF. CDR3 sequence (DNA): TGTGCCAGCAGCTTCGCGGGGGGGACGTACAATGAGCAGTTCTTC. The rearrangement links TRBV13 to TRBJ2-1; 9 bases match TRBD2. Germline V lookup: CDR1 PRHDT, CDR2 FYEKMQ (reference sequence). This CDR3 region has 15 residues. Trimming at V came to 3 bases and at J to 4 bases, leaving 4 bases not matched to a gene.

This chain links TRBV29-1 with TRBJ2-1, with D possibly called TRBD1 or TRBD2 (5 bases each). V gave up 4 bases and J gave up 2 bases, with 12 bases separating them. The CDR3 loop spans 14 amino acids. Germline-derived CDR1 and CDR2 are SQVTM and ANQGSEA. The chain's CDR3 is CSVVWDGAYNEQFF. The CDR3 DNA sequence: TGCAGCGTTGTGTGGGACGGCGCCTACAATGAGCAGTTCTTC.